Listed below are T cell receptor beta chains from one sample, sequenced in a study of control samples from healthy donors and cancer patients. The protocol was immunoSEQ multiplex PCR, while the TCRdb copy is restricted to in-frame clones and leaves out a portion. The sample includes 120,000 or so clones, around 87% of them seen just once. Sequencing was performed on blood. Receptors were obtained from a man aged 55 to 70 in good health. Each CDR3 is given with its conserved first and last residue.

j_call | v_call | cdr3_length | cdr3_aa
TRBJ1-3 | TRBV18 | 17 | CASSPPTGARPGNTIYF
TRBJ1-1 | TRBV3-1/TRBV3-2 | 14 | CASSPGTARGEAFF
TRBJ2-7 | TRBV28 | 15 | CASSWSRDSVVEQYF
TRBJ1-2 | TRBV27 | 15 | CASSLDRGRIYGYTF
TRBJ2-3 | TRBV24-1 | 15 | CATSDFGTDRDTQYF
TRBJ2-3 | TRBV11-2 | 15 | CASSPLTGLADTQYF
TRBJ2-7 | TRBV1 | 11 | CTSSSSYEQYF
TRBJ2-3 | TRBV6-5 | 14 | CASSYFGSTDTQYF
TRBJ2-5 | TRBV18 | 13 | CASSPETGETQYF
TRBJ2-3 | TRBV7-3 | 16 | CASSLTSGGGTDTQYF
TRBJ2-7 | TRBV6-5 | 14 | CASTGDRATYEQYF
TRBJ2-3 | TRBV30 | 15 | CAWSRGGGATDTQYF
TRBJ2-1 | TRBV5-1 | 17 | CASSSGGSGGLLDEQFF
TRBJ1-2 | TRBV5-1 | 13 | CASSLGDIYGYTF
TRBJ2-1 | TRBV28 | 15 | CASSLSGTLGYEQFF
TRBJ2-5 | TRBV2 | 13 | CASTPAGEETQYF
TRBJ1-2 | TRBV7-6 | 15 | CASSPIDSNLYHYTF
TRBJ2-7 | TRBV2 | 11 | CASSVMNEQYF
TRBJ1-2 | TRBV28 | 13 | CASRLGTAGGYTF
TRBJ2-2 | TRBV7-9 | 15 | CASSLVTINTGELFF
TRBJ1-2 | TRBV12-3/TRBV12-4 | 13 | CASSGTGGYGYTF
TRBJ2-7 | TRBV7-2 | 13 | CASAGGVRREQYF
TRBJ1-2 | TRBV7-8 | 15 | CASSLVAGANYGYTF